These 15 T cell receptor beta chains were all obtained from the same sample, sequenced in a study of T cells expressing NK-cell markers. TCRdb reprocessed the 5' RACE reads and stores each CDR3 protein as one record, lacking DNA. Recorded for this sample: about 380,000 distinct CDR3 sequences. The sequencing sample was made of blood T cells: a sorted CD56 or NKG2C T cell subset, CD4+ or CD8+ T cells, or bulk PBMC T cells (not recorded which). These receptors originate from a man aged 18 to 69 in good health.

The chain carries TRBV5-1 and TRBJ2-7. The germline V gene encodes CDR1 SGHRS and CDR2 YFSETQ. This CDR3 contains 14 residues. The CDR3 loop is CASSFGYTSYEQYF.

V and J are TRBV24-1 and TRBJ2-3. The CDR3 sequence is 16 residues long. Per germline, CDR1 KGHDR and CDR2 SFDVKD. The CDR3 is CATSDPYYTGTDTQYF.

The CDR3 reads CATSDPSTSGGIDTQYF. The chain employs TRBV24-1 and TRBJ2-3; TCRdb names TRBD2, which stays unverified in the absence of DNA. Germline values: CDR1 KGHDR, CDR2 SFDVKD. This CDR3 is built from 17 residues.

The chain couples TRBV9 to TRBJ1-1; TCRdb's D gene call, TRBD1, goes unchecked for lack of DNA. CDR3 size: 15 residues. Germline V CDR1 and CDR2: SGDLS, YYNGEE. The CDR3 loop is CASSPQDRRSTEAFF.

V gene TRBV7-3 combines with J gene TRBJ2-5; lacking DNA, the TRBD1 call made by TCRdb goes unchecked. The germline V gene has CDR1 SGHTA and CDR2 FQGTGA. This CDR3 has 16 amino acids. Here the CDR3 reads CASSPIPGGPGGTQYF.

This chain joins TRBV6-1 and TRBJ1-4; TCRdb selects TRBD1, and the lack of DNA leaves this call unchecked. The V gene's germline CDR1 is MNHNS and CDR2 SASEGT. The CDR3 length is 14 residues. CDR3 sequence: CASSEAGPGEKLFF.

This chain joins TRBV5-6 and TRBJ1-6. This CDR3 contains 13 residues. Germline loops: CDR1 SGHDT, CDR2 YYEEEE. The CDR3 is CASSFYRNSPLHF.

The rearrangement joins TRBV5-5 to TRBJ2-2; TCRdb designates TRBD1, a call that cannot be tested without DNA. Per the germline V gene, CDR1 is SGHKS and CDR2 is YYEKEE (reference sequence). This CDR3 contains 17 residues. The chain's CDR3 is CASSHTGGRLNTGELFF.

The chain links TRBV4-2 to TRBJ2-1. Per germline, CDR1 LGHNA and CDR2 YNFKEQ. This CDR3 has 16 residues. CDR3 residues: CASSQGIGGSYNEQFF.

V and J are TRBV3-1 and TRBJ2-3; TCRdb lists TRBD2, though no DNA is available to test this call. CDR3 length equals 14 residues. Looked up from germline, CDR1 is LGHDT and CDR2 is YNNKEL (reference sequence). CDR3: CASSHRAATDTQYF.

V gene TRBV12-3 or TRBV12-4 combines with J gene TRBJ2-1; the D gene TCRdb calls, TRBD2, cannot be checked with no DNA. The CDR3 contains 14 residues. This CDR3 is CASRRGGAVDEQFF.

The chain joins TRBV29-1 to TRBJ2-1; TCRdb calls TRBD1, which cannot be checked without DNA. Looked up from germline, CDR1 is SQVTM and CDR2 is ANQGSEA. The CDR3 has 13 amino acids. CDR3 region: CSVEGGIYNEQFF.

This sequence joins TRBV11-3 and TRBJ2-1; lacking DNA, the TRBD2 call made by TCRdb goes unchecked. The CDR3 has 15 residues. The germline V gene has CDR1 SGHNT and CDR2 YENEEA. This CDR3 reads CASSLESGRNNEQFF. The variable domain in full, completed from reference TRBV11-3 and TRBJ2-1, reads EAGVVQSPRYKIIEKKQPVAFWCNPISGHNTLYWYLQNLGQGPELLIRYENEEAVDDSQLPKDRFSAERLKGVDSTLKIQPAELGDSAVYLCASSLESGRNNEQFFGPGTRLTVL.

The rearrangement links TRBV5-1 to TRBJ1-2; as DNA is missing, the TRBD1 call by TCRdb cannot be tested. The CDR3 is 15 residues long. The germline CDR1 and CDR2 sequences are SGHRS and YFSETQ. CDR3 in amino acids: CASSKGQGYENGYTF. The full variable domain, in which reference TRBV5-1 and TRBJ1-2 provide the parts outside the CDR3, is KAGVTQTPRYLIKTRGQQVTLSCSPISGHRSVSWYQQTPGQGLQFLFEYFSETQRNKGNFPGRFSGRQFSNSRSEMNVSTLELGDSALYLCASSKGQGYENGYTFGSGTRLTVV.

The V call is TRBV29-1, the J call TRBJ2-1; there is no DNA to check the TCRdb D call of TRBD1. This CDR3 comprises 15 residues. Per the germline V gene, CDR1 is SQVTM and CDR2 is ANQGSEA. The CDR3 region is CSVDRRQGSDNEQFF.